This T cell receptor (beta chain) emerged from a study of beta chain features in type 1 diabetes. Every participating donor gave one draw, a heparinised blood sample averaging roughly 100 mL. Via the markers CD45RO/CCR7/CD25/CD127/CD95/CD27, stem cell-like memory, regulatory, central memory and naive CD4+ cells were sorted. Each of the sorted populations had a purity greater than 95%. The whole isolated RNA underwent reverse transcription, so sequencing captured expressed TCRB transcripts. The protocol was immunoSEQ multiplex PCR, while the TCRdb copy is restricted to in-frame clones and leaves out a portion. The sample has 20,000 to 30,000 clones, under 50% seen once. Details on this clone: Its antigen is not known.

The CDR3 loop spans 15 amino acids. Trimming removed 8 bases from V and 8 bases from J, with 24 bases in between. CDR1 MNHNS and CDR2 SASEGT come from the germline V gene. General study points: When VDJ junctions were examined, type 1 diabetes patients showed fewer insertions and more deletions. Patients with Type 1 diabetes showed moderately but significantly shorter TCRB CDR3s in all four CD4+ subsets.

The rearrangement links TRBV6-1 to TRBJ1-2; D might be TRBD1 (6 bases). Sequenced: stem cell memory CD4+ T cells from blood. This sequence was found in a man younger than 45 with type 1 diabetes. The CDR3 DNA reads TGTGCCAGCCGGGGGGGGGCCTGGGGTAGTCAGGGCTACACCTTC. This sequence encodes CASRGGAWGSQGYTF.